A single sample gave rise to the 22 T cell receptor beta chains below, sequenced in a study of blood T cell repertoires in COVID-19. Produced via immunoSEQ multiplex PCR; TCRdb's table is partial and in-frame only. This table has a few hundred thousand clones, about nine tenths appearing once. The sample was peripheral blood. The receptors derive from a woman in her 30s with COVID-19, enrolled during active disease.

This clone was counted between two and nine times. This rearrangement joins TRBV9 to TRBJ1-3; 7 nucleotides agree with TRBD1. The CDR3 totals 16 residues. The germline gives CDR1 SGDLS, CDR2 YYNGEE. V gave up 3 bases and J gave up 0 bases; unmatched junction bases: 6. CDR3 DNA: TGTGCCAGCAGCGCGGGGGACAGTTTCTCTGGAAACACCATATATTTT. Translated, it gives CASSAGDSFSGNTIYF.

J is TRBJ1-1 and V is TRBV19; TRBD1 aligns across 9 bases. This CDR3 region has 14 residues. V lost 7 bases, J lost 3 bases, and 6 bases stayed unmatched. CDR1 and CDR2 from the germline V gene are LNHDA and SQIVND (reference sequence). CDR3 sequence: CASTRTGADTEAFF. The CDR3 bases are TGTGCCAGTACAAGGACAGGGGCGGACACTGAAGCTTTCTTT.

In DNA form, the CDR3 reads TGTGCCAGCAGTTCCGGAGATAACGCGCGGTACTTC. This codes for CASSSGDNARYF. The rearrangement links TRBV6-2 or TRBV6-3 to TRBJ2-4; no clear D. The V end was cut by 4 bases, the J end by 15 bases, with 16 bases between. Germline V gene data show CDR1 as MNHEY and CDR2 as SVGEGT. The CDR3 totals 12 residues.

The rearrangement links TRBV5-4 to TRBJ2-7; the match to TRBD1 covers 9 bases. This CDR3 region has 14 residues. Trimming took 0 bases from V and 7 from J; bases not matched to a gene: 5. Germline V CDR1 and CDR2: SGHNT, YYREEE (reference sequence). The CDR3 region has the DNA TGTGCCAGCAGCTTGGGGGACAGGGTGGGAGAGCAGTACTTC. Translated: CASSLGDRVGEQYF.

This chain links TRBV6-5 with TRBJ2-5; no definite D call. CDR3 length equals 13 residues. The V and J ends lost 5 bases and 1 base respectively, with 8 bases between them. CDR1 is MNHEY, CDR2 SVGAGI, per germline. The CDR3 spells CASSSQAQETQYF. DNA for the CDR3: TGTGCCAGCAGTAGCCAGGCCCAAGAGACCCAGTACTTC.

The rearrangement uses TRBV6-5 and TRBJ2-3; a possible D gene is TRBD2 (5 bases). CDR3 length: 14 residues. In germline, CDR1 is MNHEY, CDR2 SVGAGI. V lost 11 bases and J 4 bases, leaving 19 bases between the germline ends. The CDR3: CAARPGRGPDTQYF. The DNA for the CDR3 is TGTGCCGCTCGACCGGGGAGAGGCCCAGATACGCAGTATTTT.

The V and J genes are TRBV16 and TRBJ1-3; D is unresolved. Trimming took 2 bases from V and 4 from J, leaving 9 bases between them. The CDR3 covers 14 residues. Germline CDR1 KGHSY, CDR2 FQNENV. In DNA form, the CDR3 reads TGTGCCAGCAGCCAAGGTGTCAGAGGAAACACCATATATTTT. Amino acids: CASSQGVRGNTIYF.

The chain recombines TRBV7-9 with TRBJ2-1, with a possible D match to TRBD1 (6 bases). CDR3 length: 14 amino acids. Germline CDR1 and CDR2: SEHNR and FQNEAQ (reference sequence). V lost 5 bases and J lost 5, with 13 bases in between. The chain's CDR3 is CASSRTQGNNEQFF. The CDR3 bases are TGTGCCAGCAGCCGTACACAGGGAAACAATGAGCAGTTCTTC.

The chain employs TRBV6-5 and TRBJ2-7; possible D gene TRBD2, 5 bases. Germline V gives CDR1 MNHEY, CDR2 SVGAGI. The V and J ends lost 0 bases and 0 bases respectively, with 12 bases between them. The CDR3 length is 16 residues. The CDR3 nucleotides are TGTGCCAGCAGTTACTCGAGGGCAGGATCCTCCTACGAGCAGTACTTC. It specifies CASSYSRAGSSYEQYF.

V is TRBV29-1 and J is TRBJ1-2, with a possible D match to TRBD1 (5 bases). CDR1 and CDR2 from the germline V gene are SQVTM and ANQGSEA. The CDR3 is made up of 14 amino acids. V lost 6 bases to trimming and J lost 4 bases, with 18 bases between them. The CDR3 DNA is TGCAGCGTACTCCCCCAGGGAGGTGGCTATGGCTACACCTTC. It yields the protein CSVLPQGGGYGYTF.

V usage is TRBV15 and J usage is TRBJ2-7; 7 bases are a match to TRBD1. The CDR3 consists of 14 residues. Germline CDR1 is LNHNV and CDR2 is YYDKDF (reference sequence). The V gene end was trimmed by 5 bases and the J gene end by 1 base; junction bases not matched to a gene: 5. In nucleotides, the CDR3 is TGTGCCACCAGCGAAGGGGGCAATTCCTACGAGCAGTACTTC. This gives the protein CATSEGGNSYEQYF.

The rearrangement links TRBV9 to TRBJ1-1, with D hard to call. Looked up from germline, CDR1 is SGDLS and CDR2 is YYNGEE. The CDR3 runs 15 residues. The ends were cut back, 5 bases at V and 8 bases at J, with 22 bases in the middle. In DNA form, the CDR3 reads TGTGCCAGCAGTCAAGACGGGAACCCCGGTAGGGAAGCTTTCTTT. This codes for CASSQDGNPGREAFF.

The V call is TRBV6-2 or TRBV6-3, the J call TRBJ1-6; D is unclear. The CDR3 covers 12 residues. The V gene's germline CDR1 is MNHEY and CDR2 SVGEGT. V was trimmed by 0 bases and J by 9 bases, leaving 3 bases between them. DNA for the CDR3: TGTGCCAGCAGTTACTCCCGTTCACCCCTCCACTTT. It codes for CASSYSRSPLHF.

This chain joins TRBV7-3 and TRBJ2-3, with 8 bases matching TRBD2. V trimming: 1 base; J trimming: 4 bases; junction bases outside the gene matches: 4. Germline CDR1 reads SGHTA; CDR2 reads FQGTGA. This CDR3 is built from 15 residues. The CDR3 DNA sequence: TGTGCCAGCAGCTTAAAAGCGGGAGACTCAGATACGCAGTATTTT. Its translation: CASSLKAGDSDTQYF. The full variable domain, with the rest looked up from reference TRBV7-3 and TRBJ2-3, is GAGVSQTPSNKVTEKGKYVELRCDPISGHTALYWYRQSLGQGPEFLIYFQGTGAADDSGLPNDRFFAVRPEGSVSTLKIQRTERGDSAVYLCASSLKAGDSDTQYFGPGTRLTVL.

CDR3 coding DNA: TGTGCCAGCAGTTACTCGAGGACGGGGACTTTCTTT. It yields the protein CASSYSRTGTFF. The V gene is TRBV6-6, the J gene TRBJ1-1, with unresolved D. The V gene's germline CDR1 is MNHNY and CDR2 SVGAGI (reference sequence). V was trimmed by 0 bases and J by 12 bases, leaving 11 bases between them. There are 12 residues in the CDR3.

DNA of the CDR3: TGTGCCAGCAGCTTAACGGCGTTGCAGGGTAACTATGGCTACACCTTC. This translates into CASSLTALQGNYGYTF. J is TRBJ1-2 and V is TRBV7-9; possible D gene TRBD1, 5 bases. Trimming stripped 2 bases from V and 1 base from J, with 14 bases between. Germline V gives CDR1 SEHNR, CDR2 FQNEAQ (reference sequence). This CDR3 is built from 16 residues.

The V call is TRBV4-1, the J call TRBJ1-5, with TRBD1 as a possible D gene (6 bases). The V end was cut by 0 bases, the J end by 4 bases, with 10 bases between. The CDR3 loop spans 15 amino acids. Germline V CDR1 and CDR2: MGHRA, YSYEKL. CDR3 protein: CASSQDLRGNQPQHF. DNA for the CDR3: TGCGCCAGCAGCCAAGATCTTAGGGGGAATCAGCCCCAGCATTTT.

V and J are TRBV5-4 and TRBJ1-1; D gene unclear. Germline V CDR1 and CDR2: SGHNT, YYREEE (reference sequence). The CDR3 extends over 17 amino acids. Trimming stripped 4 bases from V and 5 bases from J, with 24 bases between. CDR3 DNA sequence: TGTGCCAGCAGCCCCCAAGATGGTGTCTCCGGAGAAACTGAAGCTTTCTTT. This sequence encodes CASSPQDGVSGETEAFF.

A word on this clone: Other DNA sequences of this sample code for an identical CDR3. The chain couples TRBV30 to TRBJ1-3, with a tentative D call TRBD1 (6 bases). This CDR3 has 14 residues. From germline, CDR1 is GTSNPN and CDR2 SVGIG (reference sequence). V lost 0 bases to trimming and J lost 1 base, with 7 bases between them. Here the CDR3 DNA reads TGTGCCTGGAGTGTAGGGGGTTCTGGAAACACCATATATTTT. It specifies CAWSVGGSGNTIYF.

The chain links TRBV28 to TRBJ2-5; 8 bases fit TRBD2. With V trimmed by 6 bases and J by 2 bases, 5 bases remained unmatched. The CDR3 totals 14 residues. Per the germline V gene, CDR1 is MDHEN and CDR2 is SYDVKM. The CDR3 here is CASSPGLAQETQYF. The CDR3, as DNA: TGTGCCAGCAGCCCCGGACTAGCACAAGAGACCCAGTACTTC.

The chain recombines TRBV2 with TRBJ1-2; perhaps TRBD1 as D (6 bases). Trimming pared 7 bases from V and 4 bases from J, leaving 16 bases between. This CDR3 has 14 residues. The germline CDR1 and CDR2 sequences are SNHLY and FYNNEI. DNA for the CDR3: TGTGCCAGCAAGATTACTACAGGGTCCTATGGCTACACCTTC. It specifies CASKITTGSYGYTF.

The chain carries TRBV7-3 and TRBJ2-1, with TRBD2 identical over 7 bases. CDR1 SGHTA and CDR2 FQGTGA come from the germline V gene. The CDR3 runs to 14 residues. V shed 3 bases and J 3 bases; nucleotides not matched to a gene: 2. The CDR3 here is CASSFTSDYNEQFF. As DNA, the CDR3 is TGTGCCAGCAGCTTTACTAGCGACTACAATGAGCAGTTCTTC.